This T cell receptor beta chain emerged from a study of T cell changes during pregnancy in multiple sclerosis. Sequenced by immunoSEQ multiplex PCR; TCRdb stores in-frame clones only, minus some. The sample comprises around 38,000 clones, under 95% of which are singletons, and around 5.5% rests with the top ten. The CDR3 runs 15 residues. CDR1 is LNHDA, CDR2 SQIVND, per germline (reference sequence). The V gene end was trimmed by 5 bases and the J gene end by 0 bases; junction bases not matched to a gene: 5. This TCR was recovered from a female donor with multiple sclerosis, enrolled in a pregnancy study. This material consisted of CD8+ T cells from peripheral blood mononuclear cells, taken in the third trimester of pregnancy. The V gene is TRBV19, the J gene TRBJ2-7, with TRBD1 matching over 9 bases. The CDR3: CASSSGTGSSYEQYF. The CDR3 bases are TGTGCCAGTAGTTCAGGGACAGGGAGCTCCTACGAGCAGTACTTC.